This T cell receptor (beta chain) emerged from a study of blood T cells in healthy people across ages. Sample-barcoded 5' priming and a J-beta primer mix drove a second PCR of roughly 6 to 12 cycles. CDR3-containing paired-end reads numbered at least 2.5 million in each sample. TCRdb re-called the 5' RACE reads through MiXCR, storing one row per CDR3 protein. The sample yields 710,000 or so distinct CDR3 sequences, 20% to 25% seen once. The CDR3 is made up of 13 amino acids. With 6 bases removed from V and 4 bases from J, the gap between germline ends came to 12 bases. Germline CDR1 reads MDHEN; CDR2 reads SYDVKM. Donors gave roughly 10 milliliters of peripheral blood apiece.

The sequence came from a man in his sixties or seventies in good health. The rearrangement links TRBV28 to TRBJ2-5; D remains unclear. Material for sequencing was blood. In DNA form, the CDR3 reads TGTGCCAGCAGAGACCGGGCCGGAGAGACCCAGTACTTC. This sequence encodes CASRDRAGETQYF.